This T cell receptor (beta chain) was identified during a study of cytomegalovirus exposure and HLA in healthy donors. It was with 60 Vbeta and 13 Jbeta primers that the PCR ran. Assay used: immunoSEQ multiplex PCR; TCRdb lists only in-frame clones, some missing. The sample includes roughly 240,000 clones, 82% of them seen just once. This CDR3 contains 15 residues. V gave up 6 bases and J gave up 6 bases, with 20 bases separating them. Germline V gives CDR1 MNHEY, CDR2 SVGAGI. The TCR sequence derives from a woman aged 40 to 49 in good health and CMV-seropositive. This chain connects TRBV6-5 to TRBJ1-1, with D tentatively TRBD1 (5 bases). The sample was PBMCs. CDR3 in amino acids: CASRNGHLVGAEAFF. CDR3 sequence (DNA): TGTGCCAGCAGGAATGGACATTTAGTTGGCGCTGAAGCTTTCTTT.